These 9 T cell receptor beta chains were all obtained from the same sample, sequenced in a study of blood T cell repertoires in COVID-19. Using immunoSEQ multiplex PCR, the repertoire was profiled, and TCRdb retains in-frame clones only, with some absent. The sample has 100,000 to 150,000 clones; around 87% are singletons. The specimen was peripheral blood. Receptors were obtained from a man between 65 and 79 years old with active COVID-19.

The V call is TRBV6-2 or TRBV6-3, the J call TRBJ2-5; 12 nucleotides match TRBD2. V shed 4 bases and J 2 bases; nucleotides not matched to a gene: 5. The CDR3 runs 16 residues. Germline V CDR1 and CDR2: MNHEY, SVGEGT. The CDR3 nucleotides read TGTGCCAGCAGTTTCCCACTAGCGGGAGGACAAGAGACCCAGTACTTC. Protein: CASSFPLAGGQETQYF.

This clone occurred once. V gene TRBV18 combines with J gene TRBJ1-1; TRBD1 might be the D (5 bases). V lost 4 bases, J lost 11 bases, and 11 bases lay in between. Germline loops: CDR1 KGHSH, CDR2 LQKENI. The CDR3 consists of 11 residues. CDR3 DNA: TGTGCCAGCTCACGGGGGGAATTTGCTTTCTTT. Translating it yields CASSRGEFAFF.

The chain carries TRBV9 and TRBJ2-7, with TRBD2 identical over 7 bases. From germline, CDR1 is SGDLS and CDR2 YYNGEE. The length of the CDR3 is 15 residues. V gave up 4 bases and J gave up 4 bases; unmatched junction bases: 11. This CDR3 is CASSPGPGLGYEQYF. CDR3 in DNA: TGTGCCAGCAGCCCGGGGCCTGGACTAGGATACGAGCAGTACTTC. Using reference TRBV9 and TRBJ2-7 for the parts outside the CDR3, the full variable domain is DSGVTQTPKHLITATGQRVTLRCSPRSGDLSVYWYQQSLDQGLQFLIQYYNGEERAKGNILERFSAQQFPDLHSELNLSSLELGDSALYFCASSPGPGLGYEQYFGPGTRLTVT.

V gene TRBV3-1 (or the pseudogene TRBV3-2) combines with J gene TRBJ1-2; possibly TRBD1 for D (5 bases). CDR3 length: 13 residues. V shed 4 bases and J shed 3 bases, with 9 bases lying between them. The germline V gene has CDR1 LGHDT and CDR2 YNNKEL (reference sequence). CDR3 sequence: CASSPQGDYGYTF. Written as DNA, the CDR3 is TGTGCCAGCAGCCCCCAGGGTGACTATGGCTACACCTTC.

The rearrangement uses TRBV29-1 and TRBJ2-1, with 9 nucleotides matching TRBD1. V shed 5 bases and J 5 bases; nucleotides not matched to a gene: 4. The CDR3 is made up of 13 amino acids. Germline V gives CDR1 SQVTM, CDR2 ANQGSEA. In DNA form, the CDR3 reads TGCAGCGTTCGGACAGGGGTGAACAATGAGCAGTTCTTC. Residues: CSVRTGVNNEQFF.

This sequence joins TRBV28 and TRBJ1-6, with a possible D match to TRBD1 (6 bases). The CDR3 runs 14 residues. Germline V gene data show CDR1 as MDHEN and CDR2 as SYDVKM. V was pared by 2 bases and J by 6 bases, with 8 bases between. The CDR3 coding sequence is TGTGCCAGCAGTTTAGGCAGGGGTAATTCACCCCTCCACTTT. Protein product: CASSLGRGNSPLHF.

J is TRBJ2-1 and V is TRBV28, with D perhaps matching TRBD1 (6 bases). Germline V CDR1 and CDR2: MDHEN, SYDVKM. V gave up 7 bases and J gave up 3 bases, with 19 bases separating them. This CDR3 region has 16 residues. CDR3 nucleotide sequence: TGTGCCAGCAACCCGGTAGGGGGAGTGGGCTACAATGAGCAGTTCTTC. Its protein is CASNPVGGVGYNEQFF. The variable domain in full, with the rest retrieved from reference TRBV28 and TRBJ2-1, is DVKVTQSSRYLVKRTGEKVFLECVQDMDHENMFWYRQDPGLGLRLIYFSYDVKMKEKGDIPEGYSVSREKKERFSLILESASTNQTSMYLCASNPVGGVGYNEQFFGPGTRLTVL.

The genes are TRBV5-1 and TRBJ1-1, with 10 bases lining up with TRBD1. The V gene end was trimmed by 4 bases and the J gene end by 4 bases; junction bases not matched to a gene: 4. Germline CDR1 and CDR2: SGHRS and YFSETQ. This CDR3 comprises 14 residues. The CDR3 reads CASSTDRGSTEAFF. CDR3 nucleotides: TGCGCCAGCAGCACGGACAGGGGGAGCACTGAAGCTTTCTTT. The full variable domain, rest sourced from reference TRBV5-1 and TRBJ1-1, is KAGVTQTPRYLIKTRGQQVTLSCSPISGHRSVSWYQQTPGQGLQFLFEYFSETQRNKGNFPGRFSGRQFSNSRSEMNVSTLELGDSALYLCASSTDRGSTEAFFGQGTRLTVV.

This clone turned up a few times. J is TRBJ2-7 and V is TRBV28; D is unclear. Trimming took 5 bases from V and 3 from J, leaving 8 bases between them. The germline CDR1 and CDR2 sequences are MDHEN and SYDVKM. The CDR3 is 12 amino acids. The CDR3 nucleotides read TGTGCCAGCAGTGGTTACGGCTACGAGCAGTACTTC. Translating gives CASSGYGYEQYF. Combining the CDR3 with reference TRBV28 and TRBJ2-7 gives the whole variable domain DVKVTQSSRYLVKRTGEKVFLECVQDMDHENMFWYRQDPGLGLRLIYFSYDVKMKEKGDIPEGYSVSREKKERFSLILESASTNQTSMYLCASSGYGYEQYFGPGTRLTVT.